This entry concerns a single TCR beta chain. Antigen specificity is unknown. Other DNA sequences of this sample code for an identical CDR3. The length of the CDR3 is 14 residues. The ends were cut back, 0 bases at V and 2 bases at J, with 7 bases in the middle. The germline V gene encodes CDR1 MNHNY and CDR2 SVGAGI (reference sequence). Per the original data handling: Filtering differed for immunoSEQ, which gave only junction sequences without quality scores. Measured with immunoSEQ multiplex PCR; TCRdb has only the in-frame clones, and not every one. From that table come the V and J calls and clone size; the DNA was used to work out D and trimming. The sample holds roughly 2.6 million clones, more than 80% seen once. This specimen belongs to a study of shared clonotypes between healthy human individuals. Study-wide points: The sampled material consisted only of blood, and tissue repertoires are likely to differ. With few donors, the genetic and exposure-history diversity represented was limited.

This clonotype was obtained from a man aged 18 to 29 in good health. The V gene is TRBV6-6, the J gene TRBJ1-1; D unclear. The sequenced material came from naive CD4+ T cells sorted from blood. Subset meaning: CD45RA+ positively selected. The CDR3: CASSYSGGNTEAFF. CDR3 bases: TGTGCCAGCAGTTACTCGGGAGGAAACACTGAAGCTTTCTTT.